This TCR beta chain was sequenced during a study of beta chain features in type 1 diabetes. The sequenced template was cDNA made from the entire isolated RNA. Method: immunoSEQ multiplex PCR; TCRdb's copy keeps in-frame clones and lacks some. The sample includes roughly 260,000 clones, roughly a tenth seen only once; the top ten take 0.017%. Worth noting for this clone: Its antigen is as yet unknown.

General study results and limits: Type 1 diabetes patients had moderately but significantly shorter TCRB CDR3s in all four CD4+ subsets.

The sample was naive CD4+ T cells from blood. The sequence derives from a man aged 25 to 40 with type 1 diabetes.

CDR3 nucleotides: TGTGCCAGCAGTGACCCGCCAGCGGGGTCAGATACGCAGTATTTT. As protein: CASSDPPAGSDTQYF. V is TRBV6-1 and J is TRBJ2-3; TRBD2 agrees at 7 bases. J was trimmed by 4 bases and V by 3 bases; bases with no gene match: 7. Germline V gives CDR1 MNHNS, CDR2 SASEGT. The CDR3 has 15 residues.